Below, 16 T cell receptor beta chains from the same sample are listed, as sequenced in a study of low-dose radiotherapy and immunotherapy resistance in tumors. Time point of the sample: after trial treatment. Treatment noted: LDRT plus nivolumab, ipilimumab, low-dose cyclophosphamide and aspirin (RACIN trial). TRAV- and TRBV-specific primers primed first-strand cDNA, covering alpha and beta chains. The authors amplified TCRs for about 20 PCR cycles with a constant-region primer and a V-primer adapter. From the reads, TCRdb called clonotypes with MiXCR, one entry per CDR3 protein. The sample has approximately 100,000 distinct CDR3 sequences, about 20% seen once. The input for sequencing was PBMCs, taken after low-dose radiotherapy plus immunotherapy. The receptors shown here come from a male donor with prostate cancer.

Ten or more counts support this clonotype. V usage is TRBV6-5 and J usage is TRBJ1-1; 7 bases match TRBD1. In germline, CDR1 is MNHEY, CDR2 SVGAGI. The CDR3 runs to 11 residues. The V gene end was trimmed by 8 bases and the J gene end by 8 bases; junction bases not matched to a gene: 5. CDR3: CASRGTAEAFF. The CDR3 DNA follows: TGTGCCAGCCGTGGGACAGCCGAAGCTTTCTTT.

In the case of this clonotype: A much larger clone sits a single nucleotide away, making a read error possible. CDR3 DNA sequence: TGTGCCAGCAGCTTCGGGGGGCAAGAGACCCAGTACTTC. Its protein is CASSFGGQETQYF. The rearrangement links TRBV11-3 to TRBJ2-5; 7 bases are shared with TRBD2. The CDR3 is made up of 13 amino acids. V dropped 3 bases and J dropped 2; count of bases not matched to a gene: 0. Germline CDR1 SGHNT, CDR2 YENEEA.

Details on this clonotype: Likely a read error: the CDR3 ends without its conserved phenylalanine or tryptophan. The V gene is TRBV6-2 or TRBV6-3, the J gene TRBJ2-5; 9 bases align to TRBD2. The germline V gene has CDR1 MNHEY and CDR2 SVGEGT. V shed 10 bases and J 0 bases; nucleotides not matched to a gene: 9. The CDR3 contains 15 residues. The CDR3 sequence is CANKIAGDYQETQYY. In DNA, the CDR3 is TGTGCCAACAAGATAGCGGGGGATTACCAAGAGACCCAGTACTAC.

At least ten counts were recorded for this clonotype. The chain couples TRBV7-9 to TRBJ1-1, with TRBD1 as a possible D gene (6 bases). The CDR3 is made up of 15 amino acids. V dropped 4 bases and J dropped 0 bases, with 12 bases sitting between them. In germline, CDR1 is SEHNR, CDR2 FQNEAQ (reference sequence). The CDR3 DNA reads TGTGCCAGCAGCTCCAGCAGGGGCTTGAACACTGAAGCTTTCTTT. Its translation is CASSSSRGLNTEAFF.

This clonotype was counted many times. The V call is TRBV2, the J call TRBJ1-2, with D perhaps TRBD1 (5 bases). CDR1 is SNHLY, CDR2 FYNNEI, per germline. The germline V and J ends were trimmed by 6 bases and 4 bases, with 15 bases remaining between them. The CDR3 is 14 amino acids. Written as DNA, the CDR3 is TGTGCCAGCAGCGTCGGACAAGGGGCCTATGGCTACACCTTC. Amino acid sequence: CASSVGQGAYGYTF.

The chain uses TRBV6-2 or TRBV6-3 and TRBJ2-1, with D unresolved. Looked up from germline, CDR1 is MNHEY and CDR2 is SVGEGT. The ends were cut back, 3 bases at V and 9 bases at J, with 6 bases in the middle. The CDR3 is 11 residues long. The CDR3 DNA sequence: TGTGCCAGCAGTTATGAAGTTGAGCAGTTCTTC. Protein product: CASSYEVEQFF.

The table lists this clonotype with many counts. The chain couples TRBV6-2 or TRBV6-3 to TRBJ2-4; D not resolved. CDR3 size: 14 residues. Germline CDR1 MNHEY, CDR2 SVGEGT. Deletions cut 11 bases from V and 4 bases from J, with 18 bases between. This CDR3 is CARYPTEIKNIQYF. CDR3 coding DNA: TGTGCCCGATACCCGACGGAAATTAAAAACATTCAGTACTTC.

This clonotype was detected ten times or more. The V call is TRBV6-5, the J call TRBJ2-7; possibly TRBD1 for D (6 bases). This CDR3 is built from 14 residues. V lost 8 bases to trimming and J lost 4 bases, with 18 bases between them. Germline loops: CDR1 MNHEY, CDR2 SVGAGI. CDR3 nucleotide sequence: TGTGCCAGCTCCAGGGGAGCCAACGTTTACGAGCAGTACTTC. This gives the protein CASSRGANVYEQYF.

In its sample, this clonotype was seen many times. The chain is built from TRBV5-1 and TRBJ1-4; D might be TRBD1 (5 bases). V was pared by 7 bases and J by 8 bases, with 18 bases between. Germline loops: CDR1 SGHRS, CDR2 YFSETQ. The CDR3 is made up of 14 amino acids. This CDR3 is CASGWGGDREKLFF. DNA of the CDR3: TGCGCCAGCGGCTGGGGAGGGGATCGAGAAAAACTGTTTTTT.

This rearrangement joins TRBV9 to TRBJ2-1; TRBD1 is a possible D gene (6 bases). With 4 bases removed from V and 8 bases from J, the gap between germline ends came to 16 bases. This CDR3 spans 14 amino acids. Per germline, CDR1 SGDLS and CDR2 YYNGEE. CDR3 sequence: CASSSRIQGHEQFF. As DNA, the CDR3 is TGTGCCAGCAGCTCCCGAATACAGGGCCATGAGCAGTTCTTC. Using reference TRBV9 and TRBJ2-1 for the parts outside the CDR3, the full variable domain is DSGVTQTPKHLITATGQRVTLRCSPRSGDLSVYWYQQSLDQGLQFLIQYYNGEERAKGNILERFSAQQFPDLHSELNLSSLELGDSALYFCASSSRIQGHEQFFGPGTRLTVL.

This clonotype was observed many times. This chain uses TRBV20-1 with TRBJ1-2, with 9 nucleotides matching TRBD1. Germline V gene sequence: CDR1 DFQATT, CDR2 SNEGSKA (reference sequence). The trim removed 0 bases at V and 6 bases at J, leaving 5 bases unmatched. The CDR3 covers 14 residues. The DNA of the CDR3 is TGCAGTGCTAGAGATTCCGGGACAGGGAATGGCTACACCTTC. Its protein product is CSARDSGTGNGYTF.

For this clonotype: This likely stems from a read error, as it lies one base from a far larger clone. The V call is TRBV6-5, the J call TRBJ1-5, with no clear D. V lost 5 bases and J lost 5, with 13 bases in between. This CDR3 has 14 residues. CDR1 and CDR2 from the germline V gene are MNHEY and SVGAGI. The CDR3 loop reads CASSEGVLHQPQHF. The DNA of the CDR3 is TGTGCCAGCAGTGAAGGCGTATTACATCAGCCCCAGCATTTT.

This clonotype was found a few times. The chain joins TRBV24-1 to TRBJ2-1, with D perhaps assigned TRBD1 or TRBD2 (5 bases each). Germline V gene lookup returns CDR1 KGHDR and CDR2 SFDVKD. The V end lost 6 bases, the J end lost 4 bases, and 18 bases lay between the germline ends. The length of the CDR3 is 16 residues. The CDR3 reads CATSLHRGRVYNEQFF. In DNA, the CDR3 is TGTGCCACCAGTCTTCACCGGGGCCGCGTTTACAATGAGCAGTTCTTC.

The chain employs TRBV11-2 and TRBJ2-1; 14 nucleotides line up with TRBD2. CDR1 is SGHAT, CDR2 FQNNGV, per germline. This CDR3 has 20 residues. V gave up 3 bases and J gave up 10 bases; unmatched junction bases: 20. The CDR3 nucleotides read TGTGCCAGCAGCTTTGTGTTTCAGTTTATTGGGACTAGCGGGAGTCAAGAGCAGTTCTTC. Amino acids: CASSFVFQFIGTSGSQEQFF.

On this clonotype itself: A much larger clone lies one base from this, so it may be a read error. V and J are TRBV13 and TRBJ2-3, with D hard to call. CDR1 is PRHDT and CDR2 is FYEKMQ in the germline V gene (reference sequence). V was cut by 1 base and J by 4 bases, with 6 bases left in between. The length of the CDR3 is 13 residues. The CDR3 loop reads CASSLVLADTQYF. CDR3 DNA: TGTGCCAGCAGCTTAGTGTTGGCAGATACGCAGTATTTT.

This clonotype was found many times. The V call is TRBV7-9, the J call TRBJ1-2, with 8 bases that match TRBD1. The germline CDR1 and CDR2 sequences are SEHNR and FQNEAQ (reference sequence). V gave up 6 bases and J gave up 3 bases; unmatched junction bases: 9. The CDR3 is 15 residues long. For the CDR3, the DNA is TGTGCCAGCAGACGACAGGGGAAAGATCACTATGGCTACACCTTC. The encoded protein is CASRRQGKDHYGYTF.